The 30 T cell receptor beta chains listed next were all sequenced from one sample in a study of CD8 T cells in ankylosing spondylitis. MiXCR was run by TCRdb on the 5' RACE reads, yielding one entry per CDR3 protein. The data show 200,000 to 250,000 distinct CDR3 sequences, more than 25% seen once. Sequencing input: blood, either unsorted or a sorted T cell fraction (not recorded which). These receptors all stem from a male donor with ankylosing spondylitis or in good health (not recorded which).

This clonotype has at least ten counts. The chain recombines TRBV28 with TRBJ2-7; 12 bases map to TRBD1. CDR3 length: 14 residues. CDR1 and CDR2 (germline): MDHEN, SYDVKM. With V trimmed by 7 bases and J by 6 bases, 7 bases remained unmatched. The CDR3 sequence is CASMGDRGLSEQYF. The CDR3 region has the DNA TGTGCCAGCATGGGGGACAGGGGGCTCAGCGAGCAGTACTTC.

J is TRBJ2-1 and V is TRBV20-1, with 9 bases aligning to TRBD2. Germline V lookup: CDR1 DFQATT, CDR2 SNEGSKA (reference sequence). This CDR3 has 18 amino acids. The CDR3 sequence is CWGQGAGGDSGSYNEQFF. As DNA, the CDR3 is TGCTGGGGCCAAGGGGCGGGAGGGGACTCCGGCTCCTACAATGAGCAGTTCTTC.

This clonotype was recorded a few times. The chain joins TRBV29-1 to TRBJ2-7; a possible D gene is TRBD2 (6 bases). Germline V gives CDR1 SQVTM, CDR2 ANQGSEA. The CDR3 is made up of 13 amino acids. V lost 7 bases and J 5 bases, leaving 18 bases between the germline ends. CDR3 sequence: CSASGGRDHEQYF. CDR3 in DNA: TGCAGCGCCTCCGGGGGACGGGACCACGAGCAGTACTTC.

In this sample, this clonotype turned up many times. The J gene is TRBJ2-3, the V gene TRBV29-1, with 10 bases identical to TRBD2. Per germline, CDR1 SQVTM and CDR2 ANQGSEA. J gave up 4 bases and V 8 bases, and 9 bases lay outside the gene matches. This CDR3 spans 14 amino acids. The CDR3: CSLSSGSLADTQYF. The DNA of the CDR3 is TGCAGCCTTTCTAGCGGGAGTTTGGCAGATACGCAGTATTTT.

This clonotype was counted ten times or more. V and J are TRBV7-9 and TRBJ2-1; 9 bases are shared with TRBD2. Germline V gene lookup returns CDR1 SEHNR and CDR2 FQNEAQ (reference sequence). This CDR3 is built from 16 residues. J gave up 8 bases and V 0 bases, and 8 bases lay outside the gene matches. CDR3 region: CASSLAGTSPLHEQFF. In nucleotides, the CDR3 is TGTGCCAGCAGCTTAGCCGGGACTAGCCCTCTACATGAGCAGTTCTTC.

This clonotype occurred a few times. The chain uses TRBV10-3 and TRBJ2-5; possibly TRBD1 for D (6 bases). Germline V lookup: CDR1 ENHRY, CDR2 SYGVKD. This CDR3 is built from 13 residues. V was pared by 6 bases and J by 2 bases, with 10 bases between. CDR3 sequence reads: CAISRDKQETQYF. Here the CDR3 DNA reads TGTGCCATCAGCCGGGACAAGCAAGAGACCCAGTACTTC.

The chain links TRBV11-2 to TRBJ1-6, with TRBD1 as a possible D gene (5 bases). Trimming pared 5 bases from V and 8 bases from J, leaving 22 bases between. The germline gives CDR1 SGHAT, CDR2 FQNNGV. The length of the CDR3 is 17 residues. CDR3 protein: CASSLSHSGPRDSPLHF. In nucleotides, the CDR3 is TGTGCCAGCAGCCTCTCTCATAGTGGGCCCAGGGATTCACCCCTCCACTTT.

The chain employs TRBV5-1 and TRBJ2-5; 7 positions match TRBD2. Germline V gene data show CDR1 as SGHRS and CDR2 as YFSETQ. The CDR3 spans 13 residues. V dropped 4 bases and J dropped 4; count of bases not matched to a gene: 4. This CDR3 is CASSPGGGETQYF. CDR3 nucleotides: TGCGCCAGCAGCCCCGGCGGGGGAGAGACCCAGTACTTC.

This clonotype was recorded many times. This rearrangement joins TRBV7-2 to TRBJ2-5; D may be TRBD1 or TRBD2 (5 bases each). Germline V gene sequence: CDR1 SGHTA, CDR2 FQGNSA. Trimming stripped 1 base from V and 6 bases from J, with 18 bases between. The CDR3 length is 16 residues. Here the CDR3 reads CASSLVLGTRGQTQYF. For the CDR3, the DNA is TGTGCCAGCAGCTTAGTATTGGGGACCCGTGGTCAGACCCAGTACTTC.

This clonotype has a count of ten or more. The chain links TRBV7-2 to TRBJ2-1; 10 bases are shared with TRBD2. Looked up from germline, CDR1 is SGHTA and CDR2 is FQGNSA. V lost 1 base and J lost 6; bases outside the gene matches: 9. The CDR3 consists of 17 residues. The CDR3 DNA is TGTGCCAGCAGCTTAGGGATAAGCGGGAGGGCCCTCAATGAGCAGTTCTTC. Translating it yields CASSLGISGRALNEQFF.

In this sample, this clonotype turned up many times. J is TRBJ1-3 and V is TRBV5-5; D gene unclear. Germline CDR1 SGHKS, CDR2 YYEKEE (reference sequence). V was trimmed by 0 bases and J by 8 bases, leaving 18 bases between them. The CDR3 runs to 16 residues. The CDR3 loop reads CASSLAPPQQAHTIYF. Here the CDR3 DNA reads TGTGCCAGCAGCTTGGCCCCTCCTCAACAAGCGCACACCATATATTTT.

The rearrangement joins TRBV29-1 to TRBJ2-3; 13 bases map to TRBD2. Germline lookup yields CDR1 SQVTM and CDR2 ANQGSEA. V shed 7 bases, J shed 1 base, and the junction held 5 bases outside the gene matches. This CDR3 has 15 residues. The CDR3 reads CSASGLAGGTDTQYF. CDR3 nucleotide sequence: TGCAGCGCCTCAGGACTAGCGGGAGGCACAGATACGCAGTATTTT.

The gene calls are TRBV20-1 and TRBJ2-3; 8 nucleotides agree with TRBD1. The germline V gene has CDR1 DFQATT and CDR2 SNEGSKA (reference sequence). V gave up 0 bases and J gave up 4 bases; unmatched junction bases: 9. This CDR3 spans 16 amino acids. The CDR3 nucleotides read TGCAGTGCTAGAGATTGGAGGACAGGGACGGCAGATACGCAGTATTTT. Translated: CSARDWRTGTADTQYF.

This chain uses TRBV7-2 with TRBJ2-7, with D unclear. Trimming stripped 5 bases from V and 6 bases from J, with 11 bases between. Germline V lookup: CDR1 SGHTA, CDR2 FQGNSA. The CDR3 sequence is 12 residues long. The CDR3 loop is CASSLVGFEQYF. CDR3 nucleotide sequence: TGTGCCAGCAGCCTCGTGGGTTTCGAGCAGTACTTC.

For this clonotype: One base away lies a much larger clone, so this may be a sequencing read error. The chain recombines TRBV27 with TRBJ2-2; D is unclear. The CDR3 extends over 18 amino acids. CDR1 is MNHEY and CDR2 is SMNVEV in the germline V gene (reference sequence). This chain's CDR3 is CACSLYWSGYQNTGELFF. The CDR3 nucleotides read TGTGCCTGCAGTTTATACTGGTCGGGCTACCAGAACACCGGGGAGCTGTTTTTT.

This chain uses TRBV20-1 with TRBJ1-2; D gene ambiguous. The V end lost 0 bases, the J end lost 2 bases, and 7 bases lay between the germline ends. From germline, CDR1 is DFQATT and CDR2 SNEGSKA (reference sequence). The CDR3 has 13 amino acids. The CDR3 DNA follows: TGCAGTGCTAGAGAGGGAGCCAACTATGGCTACACCTTC. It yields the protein CSAREGANYGYTF.

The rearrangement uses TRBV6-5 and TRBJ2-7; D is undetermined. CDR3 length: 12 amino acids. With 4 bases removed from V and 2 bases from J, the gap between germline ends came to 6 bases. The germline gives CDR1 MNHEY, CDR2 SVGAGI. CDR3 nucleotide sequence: TGTGCCAGCAGTTCGGTGGCCTACGAGCAGTACTTC. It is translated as CASSSVAYEQYF.

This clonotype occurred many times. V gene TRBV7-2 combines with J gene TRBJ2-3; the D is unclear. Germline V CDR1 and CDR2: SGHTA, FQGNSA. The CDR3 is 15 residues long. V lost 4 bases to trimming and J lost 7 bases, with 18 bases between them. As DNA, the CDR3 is TGTGCCAGCAGCTCTTCCGGTGTAGCCACGTATACGCAGTATTTT. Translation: CASSSSGVATYTQYF.

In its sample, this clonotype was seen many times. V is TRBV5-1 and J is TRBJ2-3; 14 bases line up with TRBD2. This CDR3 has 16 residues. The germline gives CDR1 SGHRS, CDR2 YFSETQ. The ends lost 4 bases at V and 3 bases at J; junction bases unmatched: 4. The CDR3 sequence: CASSTGTSGSTDTQYF. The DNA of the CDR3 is TGCGCCAGCAGCACCGGGACTAGCGGGAGTACAGATACGCAGTATTTT.

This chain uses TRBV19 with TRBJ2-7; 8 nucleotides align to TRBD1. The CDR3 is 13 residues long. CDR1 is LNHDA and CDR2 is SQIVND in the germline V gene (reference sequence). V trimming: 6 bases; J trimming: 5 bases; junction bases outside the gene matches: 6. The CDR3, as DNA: TGTGCCAGTAGCGGACAGGGTATCCACGAGCAGTACTTC. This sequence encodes CASSGQGIHEQYF.

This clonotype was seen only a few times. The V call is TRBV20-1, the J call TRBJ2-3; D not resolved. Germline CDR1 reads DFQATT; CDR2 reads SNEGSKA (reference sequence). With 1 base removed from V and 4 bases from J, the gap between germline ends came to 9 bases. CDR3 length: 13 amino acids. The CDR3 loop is CSARVANPDTQYF. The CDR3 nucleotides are TGCAGTGCTAGAGTAGCAAACCCAGATACGCAGTATTTT.

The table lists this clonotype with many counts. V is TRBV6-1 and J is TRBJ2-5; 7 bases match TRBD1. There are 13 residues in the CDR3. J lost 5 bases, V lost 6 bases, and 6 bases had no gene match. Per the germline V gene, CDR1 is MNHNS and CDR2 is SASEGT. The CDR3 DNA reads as TGTGCCAGCAGCAGAACAGGGGTTGAGACCCAGTACTTC. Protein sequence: CASSRTGVETQYF.

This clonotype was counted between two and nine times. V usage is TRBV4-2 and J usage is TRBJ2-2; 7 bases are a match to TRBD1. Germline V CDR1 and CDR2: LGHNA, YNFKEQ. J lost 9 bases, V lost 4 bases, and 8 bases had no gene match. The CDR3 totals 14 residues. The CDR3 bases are TGTGCCAGCAGCCGGTGGACAGGTCAAAGGGAGCTGTTTTTT. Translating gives CASSRWTGQRELFF.

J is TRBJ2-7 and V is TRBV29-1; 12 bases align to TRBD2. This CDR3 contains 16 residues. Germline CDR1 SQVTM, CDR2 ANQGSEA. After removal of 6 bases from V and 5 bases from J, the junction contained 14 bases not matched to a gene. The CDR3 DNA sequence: TGCAGCGTCCTACCGGGACTAGCGGGCTCCCGGCACGAGCAGTACTTC. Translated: CSVLPGLAGSRHEQYF.

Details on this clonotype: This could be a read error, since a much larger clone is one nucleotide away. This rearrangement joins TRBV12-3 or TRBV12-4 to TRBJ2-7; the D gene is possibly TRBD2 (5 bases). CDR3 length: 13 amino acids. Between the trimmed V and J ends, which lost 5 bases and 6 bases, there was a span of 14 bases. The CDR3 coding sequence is TGTGCCAGCAGTCCCACCCCGGACTGCGAGCAGTACTTC. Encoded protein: CASSPTPDCEQYF.

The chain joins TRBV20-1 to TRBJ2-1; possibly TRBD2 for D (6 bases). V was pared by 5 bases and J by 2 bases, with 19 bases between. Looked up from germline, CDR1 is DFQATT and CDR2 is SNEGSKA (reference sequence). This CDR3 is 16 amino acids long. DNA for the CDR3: TGCAGTGCTTGGGGCCAGGGTGCGGGGCCCTACAATGAGCAGTTCTTC. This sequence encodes CSAWGQGAGPYNEQFF.

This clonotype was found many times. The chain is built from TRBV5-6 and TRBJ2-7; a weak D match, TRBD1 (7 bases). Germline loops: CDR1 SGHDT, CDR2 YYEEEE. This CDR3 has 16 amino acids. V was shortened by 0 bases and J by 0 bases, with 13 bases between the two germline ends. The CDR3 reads CASSLAGGQRSYEQYF. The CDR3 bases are TGTGCCAGCAGCTTGGCCGGGGGACAGCGCTCCTACGAGCAGTACTTC.

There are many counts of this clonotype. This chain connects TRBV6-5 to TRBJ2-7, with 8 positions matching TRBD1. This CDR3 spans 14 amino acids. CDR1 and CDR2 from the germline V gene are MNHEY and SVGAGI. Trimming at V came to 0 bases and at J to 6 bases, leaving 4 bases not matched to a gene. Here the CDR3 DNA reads TGTGCCAGCAGTTACTCGAGGACAGGGATCGAGCAGTACTTC. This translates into CASSYSRTGIEQYF.

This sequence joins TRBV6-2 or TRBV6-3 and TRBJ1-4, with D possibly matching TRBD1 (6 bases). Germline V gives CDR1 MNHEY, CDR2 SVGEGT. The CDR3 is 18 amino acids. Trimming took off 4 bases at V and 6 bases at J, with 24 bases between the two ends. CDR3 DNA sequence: TGTGCCAGCAGTTCGTCCGGGACACGGCGTAAGGCGGATGAAAAACTGTTTTTT. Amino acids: CASSSSGTRRKADEKLFF.

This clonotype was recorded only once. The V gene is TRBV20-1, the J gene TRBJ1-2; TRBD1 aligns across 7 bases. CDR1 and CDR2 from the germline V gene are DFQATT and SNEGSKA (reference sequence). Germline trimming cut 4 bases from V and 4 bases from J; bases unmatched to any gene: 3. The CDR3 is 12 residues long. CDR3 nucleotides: TGCAGTGCTACTGACAGGGCCTATGGCTACACCTTC. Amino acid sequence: CSATDRAYGYTF.